A single sample gave rise to the 26 T cell receptor beta chains below, sequenced in a study of cytomegalovirus exposure and HLA in healthy donors. With 60 Vbeta and 13 Jbeta primers, the PCR was carried out. The table came from immunoSEQ multiplex PCR; TCRdb's copy has only in-frame clones and leaves some out. The sample holds hundreds of thousands of clones; roughly 85% are singletons and the top ten take 1.5% to 2%. The sample consisted of PBMCs. These receptors were obtained from a male donor in good health and CMV-seronegative.

The chain links TRBV5-1 to TRBJ2-3, with 11 bases matching TRBD2. The V segment lost 3 bases and the J segment 0 bases; nucleotides outside the gene matches: 6. Germline CDR1 SGHRS, CDR2 YFSETQ. The CDR3 sequence is 17 residues long. CDR3 nucleotides: TGCGCCAGCAGCTCCCTAGCGGGAGGAACTAGCACAGATACGCAGTATTTT. It is translated as CASSSLAGGTSTDTQYF.

The chain links TRBV7-9 to TRBJ2-2, with 7 bases matching TRBD2. This CDR3 contains 14 residues. Germline V gives CDR1 SEHNR, CDR2 FQNEAQ (reference sequence). J was trimmed by 7 bases and V by 2 bases; bases with no gene match: 4. DNA for the CDR3: TGTGCCAGCAGCTTATGGCCTAGCGGCGGGGAGCTGTTTTTT. Encoded protein: CASSLWPSGGELFF.

This clone was counted only a few times. The V and J genes are TRBV30 and TRBJ2-2; 9 bases are shared with TRBD2. This CDR3 region has 15 residues. V shed 2 bases and J 5 bases; nucleotides not matched to a gene: 6. Germline V gives CDR1 GTSNPN, CDR2 SVGIG (reference sequence). CDR3 coding DNA: TGTGCCTGGAGTAAAGCGGGGGGCCCGACCGGGGAGCTGTTTTTT. This translates into CAWSKAGGPTGELFF. The full variable domain, with the rest looked up from reference TRBV30 and TRBJ2-2, is SQTIHQWPATLVQPVGSPLSLECTVEGTSNPNLYWYRQAAGRGLQLLFYSVGIGQISSEVPQNLSASRPQDRQFILSSKKLLLSDSGFYLCAWSKAGGPTGELFFGEGSRLTVL.

The chain couples TRBV5-4 to TRBJ2-7; 9 bases line up with TRBD1. V shed 4 bases, J shed 5 bases, and the junction held 7 bases outside the gene matches. Germline V CDR1 and CDR2: SGHNT, YYREEE (reference sequence). This CDR3 has 14 residues. The CDR3 region is CASSQWDRVNEQYF. CDR3 sequence (DNA): TGTGCCAGCAGCCAATGGGACAGGGTTAACGAGCAGTACTTC.

The CDR3 region is CASTDSLNTEAFF. The CDR3 region has the DNA TGTGCCAGCACTGACAGCCTGAACACTGAAGCTTTCTTT. The V call is TRBV6-5, the J call TRBJ1-1, with a possible D match to TRBD1 (5 bases). CDR1 and CDR2 (germline): MNHEY, SVGAGI. The V gene lost 7 bases and the J gene lost 0 bases, with 9 bases spanning the gap. The CDR3 covers 13 residues.

The chain joins TRBV29-1 to TRBJ2-1; 8 bases agree with TRBD1. With V trimmed by 6 bases and J by 4 bases, 8 bases remained unmatched. CDR1 and CDR2 from the germline V gene are SQVTM and ANQGSEA. This CDR3 region has 14 residues. The CDR3 loop is CSVVTGANYNEQFF. The DNA of the CDR3 is TGCAGCGTAGTGACAGGGGCCAATTACAATGAGCAGTTCTTC.

The rearrangement joins TRBV28 to TRBJ2-2; 8 bases are a match to TRBD2. Germline values: CDR1 MDHEN, CDR2 SYDVKM. With 5 bases clipped from V and 0 bases from J, the junction kept 5 bases outside the gene matches. This CDR3 spans 16 amino acids. The CDR3 reads CASSPRAGANTGELFF. The CDR3 coding sequence is TGTGCCAGCAGTCCTCGAGCGGGAGCGAACACCGGGGAGCTGTTTTTT.

V usage is TRBV6-5 and J usage is TRBJ1-1, with 9 nucleotides matching TRBD1. V was pared by 5 bases and J by 11 bases, with 12 bases of the junction left unmatched. CDR1 and CDR2 from the germline V gene are MNHEY and SVGAGI. The CDR3 is 14 residues long. This CDR3 reads CASSELRGQGFAFF. CDR3 sequence (DNA): TGTGCCAGCAGTGAATTGAGGGGACAGGGCTTCGCTTTCTTT.

The chain employs TRBV28 and TRBJ2-7; possible D gene TRBD2, 5 bases. This CDR3 contains 16 residues. V gave up 3 bases and J gave up 0 bases, with 15 bases separating them. From germline, CDR1 is MDHEN and CDR2 SYDVKM. CDR3 sequence reads: CASSLRGQAFSYEQYF. DNA of the CDR3: TGTGCCAGCAGTTTGCGAGGGCAGGCTTTCTCCTACGAGCAGTACTTC.

The gene calls are TRBV28 and TRBJ2-2; 7 bases are shared with TRBD1. Germline CDR1 and CDR2: MDHEN and SYDVKM. This CDR3 contains 13 residues. After removal of 6 bases from V and 7 bases from J, the junction contained 5 bases not matched to a gene. The CDR3 sequence: CASRLDRSGELFF. DNA of the CDR3: TGTGCCAGCAGGCTGGACAGGAGCGGGGAGCTGTTTTTT.

The genes are TRBV5-1 and TRBJ2-7, with 7 bases identical to TRBD2. CDR3 length: 17 amino acids. The germline V gene encodes CDR1 SGHRS and CDR2 YFSETQ. Trimming took 5 bases from V and 3 from J; bases not matched to a gene: 17. The CDR3 protein is CASRPLGRETPGYEQYF. CDR3 nucleotides: TGCGCCAGCAGGCCCCTGGGGCGGGAGACCCCTGGCTACGAGCAGTACTTC.

The V gene is TRBV5-1, the J gene TRBJ1-1; D is ambiguous. CDR3 length: 15 amino acids. Trimming stripped 0 bases from V and 1 base from J, with 10 bases between. The V gene's germline CDR1 is SGHRS and CDR2 YFSETQ. DNA for the CDR3: TGCGCCAGCAGCTTGGTAGGAAGCGCGAACACTGAAGCTTTCTTT. Protein product: CASSLVGSANTEAFF.

The chain is built from TRBV5-1 and TRBJ1-5; TRBD1 agrees at 9 bases. The CDR3 has 18 residues. The V gene's germline CDR1 is SGHRS and CDR2 YFSETQ. V gave up 3 bases and J gave up 4 bases; unmatched junction bases: 14. The CDR3 nucleotides are TGCGCCAGCAGCTACTCGCCGACAGGGGGGGGTCGGAATCAGCCCCAGCATTTT. Protein: CASSYSPTGGGRNQPQHF. Filled out from reference TRBV5-1 and TRBJ1-5, the complete variable domain reads KAGVTQTPRYLIKTRGQQVTLSCSPISGHRSVSWYQQTPGQGLQFLFEYFSETQRNKGNFPGRFSGRQFSNSRSEMNVSTLELGDSALYLCASSYSPTGGGRNQPQHFGDGTRLSIL.

This clone was counted once. Here the CDR3 reads CASSPEQGYTEAFF. Here the CDR3 DNA reads TGCGCCAGCAGCCCGGAACAGGGGTACACTGAAGCTTTCTTT. The chain links TRBV5-1 to TRBJ1-1, with 7 bases identical to TRBD1. Germline V lookup: CDR1 SGHRS, CDR2 YFSETQ. The CDR3 runs to 14 residues. J gave up 3 bases and V 4 bases, and 6 bases lay outside the gene matches.

The table lists this clone with a few counts. Compared with germline, one end of the junction differs, possibly owing to a read error. The V call is TRBV7-9, the J call TRBJ2-1, with TRBD1 identical over 8 bases. The CDR3 spans 16 residues. Germline lookup yields CDR1 SEHNR and CDR2 FQNEAQ (reference sequence). CDR3 in amino acids: CSSYARRDRSYNEQFF. CDR3 DNA sequence: TGTTCCAGCTATGCTAGGCGGGACAGGTCCTACAATGAGCAGTTCTTC.

CDR3 nucleotide sequence: TGTGCCAGCAGTTATTCGGGACAGGGAAGGGAAGAGACCCAGTACTTC. This sequence encodes CASSYSGQGREETQYF. The chain has TRBV6-5 and TRBJ2-5; 9 bases fit TRBD1. V gave up 3 bases and J gave up 3 bases; unmatched junction bases: 8. The CDR3 has 16 amino acids. Germline lookup yields CDR1 MNHEY and CDR2 SVGAGI.

This chain uses TRBV4-1 with TRBJ2-5; 8 bases fit TRBD2. Germline CDR1 reads MGHRA; CDR2 reads YSYEKL. The CDR3 has 16 residues. With V trimmed by 0 bases and J by 3 bases, 6 bases remained unmatched. CDR3 protein: CASSQDTSGVEETQYF. Written as DNA, the CDR3 is TGCGCCAGCAGCCAAGATACTAGCGGAGTAGAAGAGACCCAGTACTTC.

This clone was seen a handful of times. The V gene is TRBV7-9, the J gene TRBJ2-3; 11 positions match TRBD2. V was pared by 3 bases and J by 5 bases, with 7 bases of the junction left unmatched. This CDR3 has 16 residues. Germline V gene sequence: CDR1 SEHNR, CDR2 FQNEAQ (reference sequence). The CDR3 coding sequence is TGTGCCAGCAGCTTCGGGTTAGCGGGGGGGAGAGATACGCAGTATTTT. Translated: CASSFGLAGGRDTQYF.

Comment on this clone: At one of its ends the junction is not consistent with the germline gene, which may arise from a read error. The identical CDR3 is also encoded by other nucleotide sequences in the sample. The rearrangement uses TRBV14 and TRBJ2-5; 9 bases agree with TRBD2. CDR1 and CDR2 (germline): SGHDN, FVKESK. The CDR3 runs 17 residues. The CDR3 coding sequence is TGTGCCAGTAGCCCCGTCATAGCGGGAGCGAAACAAGAGACCCAGTACTTC. Its translation: CASSPVIAGAKQETQYF.

This clone turned up a few times. The chain uses TRBV25-1 and TRBJ1-2; D may be TRBD1 (6 bases). Germline V CDR1 and CDR2: MGHDK, SYGVNS. The CDR3 totals 13 residues. Trimming left V 5 bases short and J 8 bases short, with 15 bases between. The CDR3 is CASSTQDRYGYTF. In DNA, the CDR3 is TGTGCCAGCAGTACCCAAGACAGGTACGGCTACACCTTC.

The rearrangement uses TRBV28 and TRBJ2-5, with D possibly TRBD1 on 5 matching bases. The CDR3 has 13 amino acids. V was shortened by 6 bases and J by 5 bases, with 13 bases between the two germline ends. Germline V gene data show CDR1 as MDHEN and CDR2 as SYDVKM. CDR3 sequence reads: CASSLVGVETQYF. The DNA for the CDR3 is TGTGCCAGCAGCCTCGTAGGGGTTGAGACCCAGTACTTC.

The chain links TRBV7-9 to TRBJ2-1; a possible D gene is TRBD2 (6 bases). This CDR3 has 16 residues. V was pared by 4 bases and J by 8 bases, with 21 bases between. Germline loops: CDR1 SEHNR, CDR2 FQNEAQ (reference sequence). The CDR3 coding sequence is TGTGCCAGCAGCTCCCCCCTAGCGAGAGGTTTACATGAGCAGTTCTTC. It specifies CASSSPLARGLHEQFF.

The chain joins TRBV7-2 to TRBJ2-7, with no clear D. V was clipped by 1 base and J by 1 base, with 11 bases between them. This CDR3 has 15 residues. Germline V CDR1 and CDR2: SGHTA, FQGNSA. CDR3 sequence: CASSLEAVPSYEQYF. The CDR3 nucleotides read TGTGCCAGCAGCTTAGAGGCGGTCCCTTCCTACGAGCAGTACTTC.

This clone was seen a few times. The chain has TRBV15 and TRBJ2-7; 13 bases are a match to TRBD2. CDR3 size: 13 residues. J lost 4 bases, V lost 8 bases, and 2 bases had no gene match. Germline V lookup: CDR1 LNHNV, CDR2 YYDKDF (reference sequence). The CDR3 coding sequence is TGTGCCACCGGGACTAGCGGGACGTACGAGCAGTACTTC. The encoded protein is CATGTSGTYEQYF.

The CDR3 DNA is TGTGCCAGCAGTTTACAGGCGCCGACGAGTGAAGCTTTCTTT. This translates into CASSLQAPTSEAFF. The V gene is TRBV27, the J gene TRBJ1-1; the D is unclear. Germline CDR1 and CDR2: MNHEY and SMNVEV (reference sequence). V lost 2 bases to trimming and J lost 7 bases, with 14 bases between them. This CDR3 comprises 14 residues.

This clone was seen a few times. The V gene is TRBV4-1, the J gene TRBJ2-7; D might be TRBD1 (5 bases). Germline assignment: CDR1 MGHRA and CDR2 YSYEKL. The CDR3 length is 14 residues. V was pared by 0 bases and J by 6 bases, with 12 bases between. The CDR3 spells CASSQDARAGEQYF. The DNA for the CDR3 is TGCGCCAGCAGCCAAGATGCCAGGGCCGGCGAGCAGTACTTC.